Sequencing of this T cell receptor (beta chain) was carried out in a study of blood T cell repertoires in COVID-19 (dated by TCRdb to the early 2020s). About the study as a whole: The collaborator samples originated in the United States, Italy and Spain and spanned the acute and convalescent phases of COVID-19. Samples came from the ongoing ImmuneRACE study (first 160 participants) plus 1,254 subjects from 6 global collaborators. Nearly every sample came with metadata listing a de-identified subject ID, COVID-19 status, age in years and sex. Where available, HLA class I and class II types were taken from metadata supplied by the sample provider and were not determined by assay-based typing. The repertoires were released in a freely available public database intended as a resource for research on the immune response to SARS-CoV-2. The prospective study material was composed of cDNA or gDNA derived from T cells, B-cell-depleted T cells, or PBMCs. Subjects who had been exposed to COVID-19, were actively infected with it, or had recovered from it provided the deeply sampled blood TCRbeta repertoires that made up the dataset.

V is pared back by 0 bases and J by 2 bases, with 11 bases lying between the germline termini. Taken from cysteine to phenylalanine, the CDR3 has 15 residues. Only CDR3 DNA remains: 45 bases, in frame from the first base. Per the germline V gene, LGHNA is the CDR1 and YSLEER is the CDR2. Regarding this clone: Its antigen is currently not known. The sample holds no much larger clone one base away, and base qualities are not on file.

TCRbeta CDR3 regions were amplified from genomic DNA using the immunoSEQ Assay, a bias-controlled multiplex PCR. The original pipeline was this. The number of nucleated cells in each sample was estimated by amplification of reference gene primers within the assay. To quantify the absolute abundance of each unique TCRbeta CDR3 rearrangement, sequence reads were collapsed and filtered. For each sample, productive Simpson clonality was calculated as the square root of Simpson's diversity index over productive rearrangements. The source is immuneACCESS, and TCRdb retained only in-frame sequences with V and J called. Part of the clones is not carried over; for the studies checked, unresolved V genes explain less than half of this, and the remainder is unexplained. The V and J calls and the clone size are those of that table, but D and trimming were determined from the DNA. Counted in this sample were fewer than 80,000 clones; roughly 90% of them appeared once. 6.3% of the sample belongs to the ten largest clones.

Overall study outcomes, separate from this receptor: The quantity of clinical and demographic metadata differed by source and by participant and was supplied without curation.

One collaborating source in Seattle enrolled patients during active infection and followed them longitudinally through the course of disease. The collaborating institutions used their own protocols to collect whole blood in K2EDTA tubes. For TCRbeta analysis, collaborators shipped samples in one of three forms: frozen whole blood, isolated PBMCs, or DNA extracted from either of those sample types. Sequences were obtained from peripheral blood. The chain employs TRBV4-3 and TRBJ2-7; the best D guess is TRBD1, with 5 bases matching. The source is a man older than 75 with COVID-19, enrolled during active disease. The CDR3 protein sequence reads: CASSQDAGNPYEQYF. The DNA reads TGCGCCAGCAGCCAAGATGCAGGGAATCCCTACGAGCAGTACTTC.